The T cell receptor (beta chain) under discussion was sequenced for a study of T cells after yellow fever vaccination. Findings and caveats of the study: Of the clonotypes, a small share occurred in both CD4 and CD8 compartments.

About this clonotype: The antigen remains undetermined.

Via MiXCR, TCRdb re-called the 5' RACE reads, giving one row per CDR3 protein. The sample has more than 350,000 distinct CDR3 sequences; around 10% are singletons. V was trimmed by 4 bases and J by 4 bases, leaving 8 bases between them. This CDR3 has 12 residues. Germline values: CDR1 SGHAT, CDR2 FQNNGV. This specimen consisted of PBMCs, obtained on the day of the first yellow fever vaccination. This chain joins TRBV11-2 and TRBJ2-7; D gene unclear. This clonotype originated in a man aged 18-30 years who received the YFV17D yellow fever vaccine. Here the CDR3 reads CASSSPRYEQYV. The CDR3 region has the DNA TGTGCCAGCAGCTCGCCCAGGTACGAGCAGTACGTC.